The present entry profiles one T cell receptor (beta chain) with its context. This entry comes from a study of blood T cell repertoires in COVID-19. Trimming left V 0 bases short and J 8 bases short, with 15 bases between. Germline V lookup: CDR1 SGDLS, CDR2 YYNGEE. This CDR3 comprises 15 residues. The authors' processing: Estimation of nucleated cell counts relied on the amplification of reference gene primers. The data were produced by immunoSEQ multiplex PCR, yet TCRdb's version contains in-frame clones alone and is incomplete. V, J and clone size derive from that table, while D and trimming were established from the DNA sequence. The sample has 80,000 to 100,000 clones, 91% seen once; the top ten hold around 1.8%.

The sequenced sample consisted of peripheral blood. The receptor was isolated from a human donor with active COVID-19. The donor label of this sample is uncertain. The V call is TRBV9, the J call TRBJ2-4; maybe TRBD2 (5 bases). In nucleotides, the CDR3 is TGTGCCAGCAGCGTAGCAGGAAGCGGAGGAGACATTCAGTACTTC. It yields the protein CASSVAGSGGDIQYF.